This T cell receptor (beta chain) came from a study of early T cells in non-severe SARS-CoV-2 infection. Study at large: The input, bulk RNA from unsorted whole blood, was sequenced, and chains were unpaired. Overall study results and limits: Lookups in VDJdb leaned toward anti-spike CD8 responses and missed private and CD4 specificities.

Looked up from germline, CDR1 is KGHDR and CDR2 is SFDVKD. Trimming took off 6 bases at V and 3 bases at J, with 10 bases between the two ends. The CDR3 runs 13 residues. Researchers tagged individual cDNA molecules with unique molecular identifiers. MiXCR was run by TCRdb on the 5' RACE reads, yielding one entry per CDR3 protein. Of 97,000 or so distinct CDR3 sequences listed, approximately 9.9% are singletons. This clonotype has a handful of counts. Antigen unknown. The sequence derives from an adult who was a healthcare worker with PCR-confirmed SARS-CoV-2 infection or an uninfected control (not recorded which). Source: whole blood, taken at baseline. The chain is built from TRBV24-1 and TRBJ2-5; no clear D gene. CDR3 loop: CATSPGWKETQYF. The CDR3 bases are TGTGCCACCAGTCCGGGCTGGAAAGAGACCCAGTACTTC.